The 18 T cell receptor beta chains below all came from one sample that was sequenced in a study of shared clonotypes between healthy human individuals. Only in-frame clones appear in the TCRdb table, and some are missing; sequencing was by immunoSEQ multiplex PCR. The top ten hold 0.5% to 0.65% of the sample, which has around 980,000 clones, about 80% seen once. What was sequenced was memory CD4+ T cells from PBMCs. The sample's subset: CD45RA-negative fraction. These receptor sequences come from a man between 18 and 35 years old in good health. Some clones in this sample may be carry-over from other donors' samples.

CDR3 amino acids: CASSLVLGVSTDTQYF. The CDR3 nucleotides are TGTGCCAGCAGCTTGGTACTAGGTGTGTCCACAGATACGCAGTATTTT. The chain couples TRBV5-6 to TRBJ2-3; a weak D match, TRBD2 (5 bases). The germline gives CDR1 SGHDT, CDR2 YYEEEE. Trimming pared 0 bases from V and 2 bases from J, leaving 13 bases between. The CDR3 consists of 16 residues.

The table lists this clone with a few counts. The gene calls are TRBV5-1 and TRBJ2-1, with a weak D call TRBD1 (6 bases). This CDR3 spans 13 amino acids. Trimming stripped 6 bases from V and 10 bases from J, with 17 bases between. CDR1 is SGHRS and CDR2 is YFSETQ in the germline V gene. CDR3 DNA: TGCGCCAGCATGGAGAACCAGGGGAGAGAGCAGTTCTTC. This sequence encodes CASMENQGREQFF.

This clone has only one observation. Other DNA sequences in this specimen translate into the identical CDR3. The chain uses TRBV6-6 and TRBJ1-1; D unresolved. This CDR3 contains 14 residues. Germline loops: CDR1 MNHNY, CDR2 SVGAGI (reference sequence). V was cut by 0 bases and J by 3 bases, with 8 bases left in between. CDR3 residues: CASSYSAGDTEAFF. CDR3 nucleotide sequence: TGTGCCAGCAGTTACTCGGCCGGGGACACTGAAGCTTTCTTT.

A few counts support this clone. The CDR3 DNA reads TGTGCCAGCAGCGTAGACGGGTACACTGAAGCTTTCTTT. Amino acid sequence: CASSVDGYTEAFF. V usage is TRBV9 and J usage is TRBJ1-1; D gene uncertain. The V and J ends lost 0 bases and 3 bases respectively, with 6 bases between them. Germline V gives CDR1 SGDLS, CDR2 YYNGEE. The CDR3 consists of 13 residues.

There are a few counts of this clone. The chain joins TRBV21-1 to TRBJ1-5; TRBD1 is the table's D call and was not checked against the DNA. TRBV21-1 is a recognized pseudogene. This CDR3 spans 12 amino acids. The CDR3 region is CASPQVCQPQHF. The CDR3 region has the DNA TGTGCCAGCCCACAGGTTTGTCAGCCCCAGCATTTT.

On this clone itself: Other DNA sequences in this specimen translate into the identical CDR3. This chain links TRBV9 with TRBJ2-3; 14 bases line up with TRBD2. J lost 6 bases, V lost 0 bases, and 0 bases had no gene match. CDR1 SGDLS and CDR2 YYNGEE come from the germline V gene. CDR3 length: 15 residues. CDR3: CASSVGLAGGDTQYF. CDR3 coding DNA: TGTGCCAGCAGCGTAGGACTAGCGGGAGGGGATACGCAGTATTTT.

The V gene is TRBV29-1, the J gene TRBJ1-1; no firm D call. The germline V gene has CDR1 SQVTM and CDR2 ANQGSEA. The CDR3 has 13 amino acids. Trimming took off 2 bases at V and 1 base at J, with 8 bases between the two ends. The DNA for the CDR3 is TGCAGCGTTGAAAGTCAGCCGAACACTGAAGCTTTCTTT. Protein product: CSVESQPNTEAFF.

Notes on this clone: This specimen includes other DNA sequences encoding the same CDR3. The V and J genes are TRBV7-9 and TRBJ1-4; D ambiguous. Per germline, CDR1 SEHNR and CDR2 FQNEAQ (reference sequence). Trimming cost V 4 bases and J 0 bases, with 6 bases left between them. CDR3 length equals 14 residues. The CDR3 here is CASSWTATNEKLFF. DNA of the CDR3: TGTGCCAGCAGCTGGACGGCAACTAATGAAAAACTGTTTTTT.

The V and J genes are TRBV5-1 and TRBJ2-7, with TRBD2 identical over 7 bases. Germline V gene data show CDR1 as SGHRS and CDR2 as YFSETQ. With 1 base clipped from V and 3 bases from J, the junction kept 7 bases outside the gene matches. The CDR3 has 15 residues. This CDR3 reads CASSLTAGVGYEQYF. DNA of the CDR3: TGCGCCAGCAGCTTGACCGCGGGAGTAGGCTACGAGCAGTACTTC.

The chain combines TRBV28 with TRBJ2-2; a weak D match, TRBD1 (6 bases). CDR3 length equals 14 residues. V was cut by 10 bases and J by 6 bases, with 18 bases left in between. CDR1 and CDR2 (germline): MDHEN, SYDVKM. DNA of the CDR3: TGTGCCACCAAAAGGACAGCGAGTTCCGGGGAGCTGTTTTTT. It codes for CATKRTASSGELFF.

In the case of this clone: Other DNA sequences in the same sample also yield this CDR3. The rearrangement uses TRBV29-1 and TRBJ2-7; 7 nucleotides match TRBD1. Per germline, CDR1 SQVTM and CDR2 ANQGSEA. This CDR3 spans 13 amino acids. J was trimmed by 0 bases and V by 7 bases; bases with no gene match: 6. CDR3 region: CSARGRSSYEQYF. CDR3 DNA: TGCAGCGCAAGGGGGCGCAGCTCCTACGAGCAGTACTTC.

The chain carries TRBV27 and TRBJ2-1; tentative D call: TRBD2 (5 bases). Looked up from germline, CDR1 is MNHEY and CDR2 is SMNVEV (reference sequence). Between the trimmed V and J ends, which lost 8 bases and 4 bases, there was a span of 24 bases. The CDR3 is 17 residues long. This CDR3 reads CASCEGPDLVGYNEQFF. In DNA, the CDR3 is TGTGCCAGCTGTGAAGGTCCGGACTTAGTAGGGTACAATGAGCAGTTCTTC.

This clone appeared once. The V and J genes are TRBV27 and TRBJ2-3; 11 positions match TRBD2. The CDR3 runs to 17 residues. Germline-derived CDR1 and CDR2 are MNHEY and SMNVEV (reference sequence). V lost 3 bases, J lost 6 bases, and 11 bases stayed unmatched. The CDR3 loop reads CASSLGVLAGGGDTQYF. CDR3 DNA: TGTGCCAGCAGTTTGGGAGTCCTAGCGGGAGGCGGGGATACGCAGTATTTT.

The chain is built from TRBV11-2 and TRBJ1-5; D gene unclear. CDR3 length equals 13 residues. From germline, CDR1 is SGHAT and CDR2 FQNNGV. With 3 bases removed from V and 2 bases from J, the gap between germline ends came to 5 bases. In DNA form, the CDR3 reads TGTGCCAGCAGCTTTGCTCGCAATCAGCCCCAGCATTTT. Translated, it gives CASSFARNQPQHF.

CDR3 sequence: CASSRTGPLSGANVLTF. DNA for the CDR3: TGTGCCAGCAGCCGCACAGGCCCACTCTCTGGGGCCAACGTCCTGACTTTC. The chain uses TRBV14 and TRBJ2-6; D is perhaps TRBD1 (5 bases). This CDR3 is built from 17 residues. Trimming pared 4 bases from V and 0 bases from J, leaving 13 bases between. Germline values: CDR1 SGHDN, CDR2 FVKESK. Based on the CDR3 plus reference TRBV14 and TRBJ2-6, the full variable domain is EAGVTQFPSHSVIEKGQTVTLRCDPISGHDNLYWYRRVMGKEIKFLLHFVKESKQDESGMPNNRFLAERTGGTYSTLKVQPAELEDSGVYFCASSRTGPLSGANVLTFGAGSRLTVL.

This clone was observed a few times. The rearrangement uses TRBV11-2 and TRBJ2-7, with no clear D. From germline, CDR1 is SGHAT and CDR2 FQNNGV. V was clipped by 5 bases and J by 2 bases, with 10 bases between them. The CDR3 contains 13 residues. CDR3 protein: CASSAPSAYEQYF. The CDR3 nucleotides are TGTGCCAGCAGCGCCCCGTCCGCCTACGAGCAGTACTTC.

The V and J genes are TRBV11-3 and TRBJ2-1, with 10 bases fitting TRBD2. CDR3 size: 14 residues. V was clipped by 4 bases and J by 7 bases; unmatched bases: 4. Germline V gene lookup returns CDR1 SGHNT and CDR2 YENEEA. The CDR3 nucleotides read TGTGCCAGCAGCTCTAGCGGGAGTTGGAATGAGCAGTTCTTC. Translating it yields CASSSSGSWNEQFF.

The V call is TRBV27, the J call TRBJ2-7; perhaps D is TRBD1 or TRBD2 (6 bases each). This CDR3 region has 14 residues. Germline V gene sequence: CDR1 MNHEY, CDR2 SMNVEV (reference sequence). Trimming left V 6 bases short and J 6 bases short, with 18 bases between. CDR3 DNA: TGTGCCAGCAGCATGACTAGGGGGGTGGGCGAGCAGTACTTC. It encodes CASSMTRGVGEQYF.